This note documents a single TCR beta chain sequence. This specimen comes from a study of T cell clonotyping in hematopoietic cell transplantation. Data came from immunoSEQ multiplex PCR; TCRdb stores just in-frame clones and leaves some out. Of under 45,000 clones in the sample, approximately 88% were seen once. V lost 0 bases to trimming and J lost 6 bases, with 14 bases between them. The CDR3 runs to 14 residues. The V gene's germline CDR1 is GTSNPN and CDR2 SVGIG (reference sequence). The TCR sequence derives from a woman aged 35 to 49 in good health. Some clones in this sample may be carry-over from other donors' samples. This chain connects TRBV30 to TRBJ1-1; D remains unclear. Source material: peripheral blood mononuclear cells. The CDR3 region has the DNA TGTGCCTGGAGTGTGGAGGGCCTTCGGTCTGAAGCTTTCTTT. Translated, it gives CAWSVEGLRSEAFF.